These 4 T cell receptor beta chains originate from one sample sequenced in a study of blood T cell repertoires in COVID-19. Method: immunoSEQ multiplex PCR; TCRdb's copy keeps in-frame clones and lacks some. The profile shows about 33,000 clones, 80% to 90% of them singletons. Sequencing input: peripheral blood. The receptor source for this set is a woman of 80 years or more with active or convalescent COVID-19.

The chain combines TRBV2 with TRBJ2-1, with D hard to call. The germline V gene encodes CDR1 SNHLY and CDR2 FYNNEI. Trimming stripped 6 bases from V and 6 bases from J, with 6 bases between. CDR3 length: 11 amino acids. Here the CDR3 DNA reads TGTGCCAGCAGCGTACTCAATGAGCAGTTCTTC. Translated, it gives CASSVLNEQFF.

The chain recombines TRBV2 with TRBJ1-6; D remains ambiguous. The CDR3 contains 13 residues. Trimming took off 10 bases at V and 9 bases at J, with 16 bases between the two ends. Germline V gene data show CDR1 as SNHLY and CDR2 as FYNNEI. The CDR3 here is CATLAGFGSPLHF. In DNA form, the CDR3 reads TGTGCCACCTTGGCGGGGTTTGGTTCACCCCTCCACTTT.

The V call is TRBV5-1, the J call TRBJ1-1, with D perhaps TRBD1 (5 bases). The CDR3 runs to 14 residues. The ends were cut back, 3 bases at V and 4 bases at J, with 13 bases in the middle. The germline gives CDR1 SGHRS, CDR2 YFSETQ. CDR3 amino acids: CASSSQGGGTEAFF. The DNA of the CDR3 is TGCGCCAGCAGCTCGCAGGGTGGTGGCACTGAAGCTTTCTTT.

The chain combines TRBV2 with TRBJ1-1, with a weak D call TRBD1 (5 bases). The CDR3 totals 14 residues. CDR1 is SNHLY, CDR2 FYNNEI, per germline. V lost 8 bases to trimming and J lost 1 base, with 14 bases between them. The CDR3 DNA reads TGTGCCAGCGAGCGAGGACACAAGAACACTGAAGCTTTCTTT. Translating gives CASERGHKNTEAFF. Variable domain in full (rest from reference TRBV2 and TRBJ1-1): EPEVTQTPSHQVTQMGQEVILRCVPISNHLYFYWYRQILGQKVEFLVSFYNNEISEKSEIFDDQFSVERPDGSNFTLKIRSTKLEDSAMYFCASERGHKNTEAFFGQGTRLTVV.